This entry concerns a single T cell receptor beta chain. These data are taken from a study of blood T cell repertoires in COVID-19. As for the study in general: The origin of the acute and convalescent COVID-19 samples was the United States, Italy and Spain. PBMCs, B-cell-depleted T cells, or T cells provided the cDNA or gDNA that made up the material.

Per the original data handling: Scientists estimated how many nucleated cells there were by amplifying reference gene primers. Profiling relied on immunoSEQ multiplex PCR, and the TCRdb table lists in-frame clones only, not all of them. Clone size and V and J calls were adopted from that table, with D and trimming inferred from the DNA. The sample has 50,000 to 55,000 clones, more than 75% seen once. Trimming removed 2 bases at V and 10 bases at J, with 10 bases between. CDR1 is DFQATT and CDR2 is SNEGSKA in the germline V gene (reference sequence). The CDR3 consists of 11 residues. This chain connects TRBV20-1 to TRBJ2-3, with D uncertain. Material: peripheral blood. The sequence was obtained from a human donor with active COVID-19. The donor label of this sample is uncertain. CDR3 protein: CSARTIGSQYF. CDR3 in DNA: TGCAGTGCTAGAACTATCGGGTCGCAGTATTTT.